This record covers a single TCR beta chain. From germline, CDR1 is GTSNPN and CDR2 SVGIG (reference sequence). V shed 2 bases, J shed 10 bases, and the junction held 10 bases outside the gene matches. The length of the CDR3 is 14 residues. This sample was included in a study of blood T cell repertoires in COVID-19. Study-wide context: Sites across the United States, Italy and Spain contributed samples from acute and convalescent COVID-19. Sources were T cells, B-cell-depleted T cells, or PBMCs; the material itself was cDNA or gDNA.

Participants' reported clinical history set cohort assignment. For recovered donors of Cohort 3, there were two negative PCRs, clearance, or symptom resolution. Some clones are missing from TCRdb's copy, which holds only in-frame ones; the method was immunoSEQ multiplex PCR. The sample records a few hundred thousand clones, over 75% being singletons. This rearrangement joins TRBV30 to TRBJ2-5; 10 bases align to TRBD1. The TCR originated in a man in his forties who had recovered from COVID-19. Sequenced input: PBMCs or T cells enriched from blood (not recorded which). In nucleotides, the CDR3 is TGTGCCTGGAGTTCAGGGACAGGGGAGGTGAGCCAGTACTTC. Protein sequence: CAWSSGTGEVSQYF.